This T cell receptor beta chain was sequenced during a study of CD8 T cells in Susac syndrome. Study-wide results and limits: As the study acknowledged, the number of individuals in its TCR sequencing and HLA analysis was relatively small.

V was shortened by 0 bases and J by 4 bases, with 2 bases between the two germline ends. Germline values: CDR1 ENHRY, CDR2 SYGVKD. This CDR3 has 12 amino acids. RNA was extracted with the RNeasy kit, and a quantity of roughly 0.45 to 1 ug was reverse transcribed using random hexamers. It was immunoSEQ multiplex PCR that amplified TCR beta CDR3 across 54 Vbeta and 13 Jbeta. TCRdb reanalysed the immunoSEQ multiplex PCR reads using MiXCR and keeps one entry per CDR3 protein. The sample shows about 300,000 distinct CDR3 sequences, 92% of them seen only once. As to this clonotype: Its antigen is unidentified.

Sequencing targeted TCR beta in T cells from blood (CD8+ and CD4+). Purification of the CD8+ and CD4+ T cells relied on negative isolation, and TEMRA cells underwent FACS enrichment. The material sequenced was CD4+ T cells from PBMCs. The source of this sequence is a human donor with multiple sclerosis. The chain is built from TRBV10-3 and TRBJ2-3; D not resolved. The CDR3 region is CAISESADTQYF. CDR3 in DNA: TGTGCCATCAGTGAGTCGGCAGATACGCAGTATTTT.